The entry below describes one T cell receptor beta chain. Its target is not known. The sample originates from a study of shared clonotypes between healthy human individuals. Points from the study as a whole: Memory subsets had estimated richness that was generally smaller than that of naive subsets. Enrolling few donors narrowed the genetic and exposure-history diversity that was represented.

CDR3 length equals 16 residues. In germline, CDR1 is MDHEN, CDR2 SYDVKM. V dropped 6 bases and J dropped 4 bases, with 21 bases sitting between them. Authors' analysis steps: Owing to the provision of junction-only sequences devoid of quality scores by immunoSEQ, filtering differed. The protocol was immunoSEQ multiplex PCR, while the TCRdb copy is restricted to in-frame clones and leaves out a portion. For V, J and clone size, that table is used; D and trimming come from the DNA. This table has approximately 530,000 clones, around 96% appearing once. V is TRBV28 and J is TRBJ1-2, with D perhaps matching TRBD1 (6 bases). Sequences were obtained from naive CD4+ T cells sorted from blood. Subset indicated: CD45RA+ positively selected. The receptor was isolated from a woman in her thirties in good health. CDR3 amino acids: CASSLGDTATAYGYTF. In DNA form, the CDR3 reads TGTGCCAGCAGCCTCGGGGACACGGCCACAGCCTATGGCTACACCTTC.